Detailed here is one TCR beta chain. The sample belongs to a study of T-cell reconstitution after alpha-beta-depleted transplantation in children. The CDR3 extends over 17 amino acids. V was clipped by 1 base and J by 0 bases; unmatched bases: 4. Germline V gene data show CDR1 as KGHDR and CDR2 as SFDVKD. For TCRbeta, the library was prepared with unique molecular identifiers. TCRdb reprocessed the PCR reads with MiXCR, giving one entry per CDR3 protein. This sample yields hundreds of thousands of distinct CDR3 sequences, of which about an eighth are seen a single time; about 2% belongs to the top ten.

This chain connects TRBV24-1 to TRBJ2-2, with 7 bases fitting TRBD1. The sequences come from PBMCs, mostly from graft donor cells, collected 360 days after TCRalphabeta/CD19-depleted stem cell transplant. This clonotype was sampled from a male patient younger than 18 who had a stem cell transplant for acute myeloid leukemia, so the T cells may come from the graft donor. CDR3 DNA sequence: TGTGCCACCAGTGATTTTAGGGGGCGCTCGAACACCGGGGAGCTGTTTTTT. Protein product: CATSDFRGRSNTGELFF.